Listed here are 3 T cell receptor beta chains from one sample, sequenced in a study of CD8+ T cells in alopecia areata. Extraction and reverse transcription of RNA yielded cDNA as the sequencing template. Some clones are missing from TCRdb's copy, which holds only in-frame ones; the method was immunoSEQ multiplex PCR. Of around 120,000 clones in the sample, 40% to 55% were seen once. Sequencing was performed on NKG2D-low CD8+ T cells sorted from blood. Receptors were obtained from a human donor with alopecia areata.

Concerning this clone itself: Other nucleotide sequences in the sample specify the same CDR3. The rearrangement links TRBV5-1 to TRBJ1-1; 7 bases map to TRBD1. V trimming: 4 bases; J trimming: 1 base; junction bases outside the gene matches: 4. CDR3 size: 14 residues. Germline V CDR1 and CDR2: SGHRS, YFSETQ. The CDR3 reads CASSLGTENTEAFF. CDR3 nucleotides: TGCGCCAGCAGCCTCGGGACAGAGAACACTGAAGCTTTCTTT.

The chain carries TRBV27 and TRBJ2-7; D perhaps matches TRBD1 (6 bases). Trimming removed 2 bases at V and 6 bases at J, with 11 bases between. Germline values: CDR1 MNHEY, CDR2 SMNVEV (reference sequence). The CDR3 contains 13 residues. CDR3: CASSLRGSGEQYF. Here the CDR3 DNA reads TGTGCCAGCAGTTTAAGGGGGTCCGGCGAGCAGTACTTC.

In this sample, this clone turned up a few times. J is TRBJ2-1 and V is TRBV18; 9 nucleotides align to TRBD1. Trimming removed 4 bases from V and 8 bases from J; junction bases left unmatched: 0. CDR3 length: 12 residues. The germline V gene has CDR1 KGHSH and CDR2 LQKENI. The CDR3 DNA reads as TGTGCCAGCTCACGGACAGGGGATGAGCAGTTCTTC. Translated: CASSRTGDEQFF.